This paragraph reports one TCR beta chain. Other DNA sequences from this sample encode an identical CDR3 as well. CDR3 length: 14 amino acids. Germline CDR1 and CDR2: SNHLY and FYNNEI. V shed 3 bases and J shed 2 bases, with 8 bases lying between them. Profiled with immunoSEQ multiplex PCR; TCRdb holds only in-frame clones, not every one. The data contain around 380,000 clones, roughly nine tenths of them singletons. The entry originates in a study of Ad26.COV2.S vaccination and SARS-CoV-2 variants. Regarding treatment: around 19 received Ad26.COV2.S at low or high dose, single or two shots; 5 received placebo; per-sample allocation not given. Samples were taken on day 63 after the first vaccine or placebo injection.

This chain uses TRBV2 with TRBJ1-5, with unresolved D. The clonotype comes from a person between 18 and 65 years old who received the Ad26.COV2.S COVID-19 vaccine or a placebo. This sample comprised peripheral blood, obtained in a trial of Ad26.COV2.S vaccine versus placebo. CDR3: CASSELGGNQPQHF. DNA for the CDR3: TGTGCCAGCAGTGAGCTGGGCGGCAATCAGCCCCAGCATTTT.